A single sample is the source of the 11 T cell receptor beta chains below, sequenced in a study of shared clonotypes between healthy human individuals. Clones were sequenced by immunoSEQ multiplex PCR, and TCRdb holds only the in-frame ones, with some missing. The sample lists about 660,000 clones, around 72% seen once, with 1.5% to 2% in the top ten. Source material: memory CD4+ T cells sorted from blood. Described subset: CD45RA-negative fraction. The receptors stem from a woman between 25 and 40 years old in good health.

The V and J genes are TRBV5-1 and TRBJ2-1; 8 nucleotides match TRBD2. CDR1 SGHRS and CDR2 YFSETQ come from the germline V gene. The CDR3 runs to 16 residues. With V trimmed by 3 bases and J by 7 bases, 12 bases remained unmatched. CDR3 amino acids: CASSSQGLGNGNEQFF. The CDR3 DNA follows: TGCGCCAGCAGCTCGCAGGGACTAGGTAATGGGAATGAGCAGTTCTTC.

Comments on this clone: Other nucleotide sequences from this sample produce the same CDR3. This chain links TRBV7-9 with TRBJ2-5; 10 bases map to TRBD1. CDR3 length: 14 residues. The junction had 1 base not matched to a gene; V was cut back by 3 bases and J by 3 bases. Germline V gene lookup returns CDR1 SEHNR and CDR2 FQNEAQ (reference sequence). The CDR3 sequence is CASSLDRGKETQYF. The CDR3, as DNA: TGTGCCAGCAGCTTGGACAGGGGGAAAGAGACCCAGTACTTC.

The chain is built from TRBV14 and TRBJ2-3; D is unclear. V was shortened by 0 bases and J by 5 bases, with 15 bases between the two germline ends. The V gene's germline CDR1 is SGHDN and CDR2 FVKESK. The CDR3 extends over 16 amino acids. The CDR3 sequence: CASSQDSMPMGDTQYF. CDR3 bases: TGTGCCAGCAGCCAAGACAGTATGCCGATGGGAGATACGCAGTATTTT.

Many counts were recorded for this clone. The chain has TRBV28 and TRBJ2-5; no clear D gene. Germline lookup yields CDR1 MDHEN and CDR2 SYDVKM. V was cut by 1 base and J by 0 bases, with 15 bases left in between. There are 17 residues in the CDR3. The CDR3 is CASSLLGGPGHQETQYF. CDR3 bases: TGTGCCAGCAGTTTATTGGGTGGGCCAGGACACCAAGAGACCCAGTACTTC. The whole variable domain, filled in from reference TRBV28 and TRBJ2-5, reads DVKVTQSSRYLVKRTGEKVFLECVQDMDHENMFWYRQDPGLGLRLIYFSYDVKMKEKGDIPEGYSVSREKKERFSLILESASTNQTSMYLCASSLLGGPGHQETQYFGPGTRLLVL.

This chain joins TRBV2 and TRBJ1-1; D possibly corresponds to TRBD1 (6 bases). Germline-derived CDR1 and CDR2 are SNHLY and FYNNEI. The V gene lost 3 bases and the J gene lost 0 bases, with 11 bases spanning the gap. The CDR3 contains 15 residues. The chain's CDR3 is CASSDAGGLNTEAFF. The CDR3 DNA sequence: TGTGCCAGCAGTGATGCCGGGGGCCTGAACACTGAAGCTTTCTTT. The full variable domain, with the rest looked up from reference TRBV2 and TRBJ1-1, is EPEVTQTPSHQVTQMGQEVILRCVPISNHLYFYWYRQILGQKVEFLVSFYNNEISEKSEIFDDQFSVERPDGSNFTLKIRSTKLEDSAMYFCASSDAGGLNTEAFFGQGTRLTVV.

The rearrangement joins TRBV2 to TRBJ2-5; 12 nucleotides agree with TRBD1. Germline CDR1 is SNHLY and CDR2 is FYNNEI. The CDR3 spans 16 residues. The V and J ends lost 7 bases and 4 bases, in that order; junction bases with no gene match: 10. CDR3 in amino acids: CASMVGTGGALETQYF. CDR3 DNA sequence: TGTGCCAGCATGGTCGGGACAGGGGGCGCATTAGAGACCCAGTACTTC.

With regard to this clone: A much larger clonotype is one base distant, so this may be a read error. V gene TRBV7-3 combines with J gene TRBJ2-5, with TRBD1 identical over 7 bases. Losses at the gene ends were 4 bases for V and 2 bases for J; bases not matched to a gene: 1. The V gene's germline CDR1 is SGHTA and CDR2 FQGTGA. This CDR3 is built from 13 residues. The CDR3 bases are TGTGCCAGCAGCTGGGGACAGCAAGAGACCCAGTACTTC. It is translated as CASSWGQQETQYF.

This clone occurred once. The chain links TRBV6-5 to TRBJ2-7; unclear D gene. V dropped 8 bases and J dropped 6 bases, with 14 bases sitting between them. The CDR3 runs to 12 residues. The germline CDR1 and CDR2 sequences are MNHEY and SVGAGI. The CDR3 loop reads CASGVVFGEQYF. The CDR3 coding sequence is TGTGCCAGCGGGGTAGTATTCGGCGAGCAGTACTTC.

The chain recombines TRBV7-8 with TRBJ2-3; 9 bases agree with TRBD1. The germline CDR1 and CDR2 sequences are SGHVS and FQNEAQ. Trimming took 4 bases from V and 0 from J; bases not matched to a gene: 2. This CDR3 has 15 residues. This CDR3 is CASSWDRDSTDTQYF. In DNA, the CDR3 is TGTGCCAGCAGCTGGGACAGGGATAGCACAGATACGCAGTATTTT.

This chain connects TRBV6-5 to TRBJ2-1, with D perhaps TRBD2 (6 bases). Germline V gene sequence: CDR1 MNHEY, CDR2 SVGAGI. This CDR3 contains 15 residues. Trimming removed 2 bases from V and 6 bases from J, with 14 bases in between. The CDR3 spells CASSYGGAEVNEQFF. The CDR3 region has the DNA TGTGCCAGCAGTTACGGCGGGGCTGAGGTCAATGAGCAGTTCTTC.

The chain joins TRBV28 to TRBJ1-5; D gene uncertain. The CDR3 runs 13 residues. The germline gives CDR1 MDHEN, CDR2 SYDVKM. Trimming took off 3 bases at V and 11 bases at J, with 14 bases between the two ends. Written as DNA, the CDR3 is TGTGCCAGCAGTTTGGAGCCACTCGCGACCCAGCATTTT. This sequence encodes CASSLEPLATQHF.